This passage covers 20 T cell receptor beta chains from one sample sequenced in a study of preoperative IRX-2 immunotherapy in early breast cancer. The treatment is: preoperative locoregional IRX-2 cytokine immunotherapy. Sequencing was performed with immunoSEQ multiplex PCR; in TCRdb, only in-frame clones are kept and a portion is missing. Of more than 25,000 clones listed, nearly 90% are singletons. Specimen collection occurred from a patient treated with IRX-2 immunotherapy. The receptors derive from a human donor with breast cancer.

The CDR3 region is CASSLAGGLTEAFF. The CDR3 DNA sequence: TGTGCCAGCAGTTTGGCCGGGGGCCTCACTGAAGCTTTCTTT. The V call is TRBV28, the J call TRBJ1-1; D may be TRBD1 (6 bases). Trimming took 3 bases from V and 4 from J, leaving 12 bases between them. Germline lookup yields CDR1 MDHEN and CDR2 SYDVKM. This CDR3 contains 14 residues.

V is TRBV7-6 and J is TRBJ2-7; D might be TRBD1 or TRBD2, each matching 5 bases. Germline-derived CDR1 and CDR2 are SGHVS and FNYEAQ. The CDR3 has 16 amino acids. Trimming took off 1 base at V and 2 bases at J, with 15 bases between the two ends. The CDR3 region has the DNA TGTGCCAGCAGCTTAGGGGCCGGGACCGTAACCTACGAGCAGTACTTC. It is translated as CASSLGAGTVTYEQYF.

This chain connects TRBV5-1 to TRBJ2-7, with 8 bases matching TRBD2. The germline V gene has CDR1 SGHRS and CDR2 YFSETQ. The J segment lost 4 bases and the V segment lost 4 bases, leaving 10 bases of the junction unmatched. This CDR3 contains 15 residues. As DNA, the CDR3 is TGCGCCAGCAGCCCGGGGGGGTCCGCAATTTACGAGCAGTACTTC. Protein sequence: CASSPGGSAIYEQYF.

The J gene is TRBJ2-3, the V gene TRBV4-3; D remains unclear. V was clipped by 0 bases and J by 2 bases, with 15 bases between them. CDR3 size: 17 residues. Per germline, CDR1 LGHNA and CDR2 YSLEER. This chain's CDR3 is CASSQDLLIPNTDTQYF. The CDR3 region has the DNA TGCGCCAGCAGCCAAGATCTCCTAATCCCGAACACAGATACGCAGTATTTT.

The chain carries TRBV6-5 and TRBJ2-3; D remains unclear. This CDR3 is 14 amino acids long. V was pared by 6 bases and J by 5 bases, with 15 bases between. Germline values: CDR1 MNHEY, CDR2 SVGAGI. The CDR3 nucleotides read TGTGCCAGCAGGAACTCCCTTTTTAGAGATACGCAGTATTTT. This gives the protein CASRNSLFRDTQYF.

Written as DNA, the CDR3 is TGTGCCAGCAGTCCCTATACCGGGACAGGACATCAGCCCCAGCATTTT. This translates into CASSPYTGTGHQPQHF. V is TRBV27 and J is TRBJ1-5, with 8 bases fitting TRBD1. V dropped 5 bases and J dropped 5; count of bases not matched to a gene: 11. The CDR3 has 16 residues. From germline, CDR1 is MNHEY and CDR2 SMNVEV (reference sequence).

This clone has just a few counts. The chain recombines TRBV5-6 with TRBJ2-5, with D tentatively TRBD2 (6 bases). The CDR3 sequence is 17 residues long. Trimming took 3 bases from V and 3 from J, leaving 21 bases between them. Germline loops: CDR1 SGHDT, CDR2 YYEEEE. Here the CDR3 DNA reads TGTGCCAGCAGCTCCGCGGGACGGGGATCCCTAAAAGAGACCCAGTACTTC. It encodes CASSSAGRGSLKETQYF.

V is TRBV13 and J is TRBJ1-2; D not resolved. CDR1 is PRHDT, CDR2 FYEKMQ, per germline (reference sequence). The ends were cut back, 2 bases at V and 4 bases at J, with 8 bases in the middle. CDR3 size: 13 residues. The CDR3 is CASSLLNGYGYTF. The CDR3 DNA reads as TGTGCCAGCAGCTTACTGAACGGCTATGGCTACACCTTC.

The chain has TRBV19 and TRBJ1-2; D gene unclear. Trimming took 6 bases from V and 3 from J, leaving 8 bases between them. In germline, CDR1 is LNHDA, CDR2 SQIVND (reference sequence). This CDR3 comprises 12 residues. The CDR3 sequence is CASRERYYGYTF. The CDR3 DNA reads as TGTGCCAGTAGGGAAAGATACTATGGCTACACCTTC.

The CDR3 region is CASSENTRETQYF. CDR3 bases: TGTGCCAGCAGTGAAAATACACGGGAGACCCAGTACTTC. The chain employs TRBV25-1 and TRBJ2-5; D call uncertain. Germline loops: CDR1 MGHDK, CDR2 SYGVNS. This CDR3 contains 13 residues. V lost 2 bases and J lost 5, with 9 bases in between. Full variable domain (rest looked up from reference TRBV25-1 and TRBJ2-5): EADIYQTPRYLVIGTGKKITLECSQTMGHDKMYWYQQDPGMELHLIHYSYGVNSTEKGDLSSESTVSRIRTEHFPLTLESARPSHTSQYLCASSENTRETQYFGPGTRLLVL.

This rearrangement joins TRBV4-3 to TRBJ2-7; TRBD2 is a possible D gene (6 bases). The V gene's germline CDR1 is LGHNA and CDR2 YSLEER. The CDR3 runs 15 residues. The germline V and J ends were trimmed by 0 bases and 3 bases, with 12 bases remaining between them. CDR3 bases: TGCGCCAGCAGCCAAGATAGGGGAGGAGGCTACGAGCAGTACTTC. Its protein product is CASSQDRGGGYEQYF.

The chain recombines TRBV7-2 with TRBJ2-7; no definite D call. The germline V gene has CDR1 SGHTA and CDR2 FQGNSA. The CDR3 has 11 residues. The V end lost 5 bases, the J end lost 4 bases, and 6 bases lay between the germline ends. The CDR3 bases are TGTGCCAGCAGCGCGTATTACGAGCAGTACTTC. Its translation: CASSAYYEQYF.

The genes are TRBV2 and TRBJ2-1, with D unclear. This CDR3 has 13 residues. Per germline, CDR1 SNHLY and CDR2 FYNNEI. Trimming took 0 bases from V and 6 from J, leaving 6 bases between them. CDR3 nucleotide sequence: TGTGCCAGCAGTGAAGCGGATGGCAATGAGCAGTTCTTC. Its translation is CASSEADGNEQFF.

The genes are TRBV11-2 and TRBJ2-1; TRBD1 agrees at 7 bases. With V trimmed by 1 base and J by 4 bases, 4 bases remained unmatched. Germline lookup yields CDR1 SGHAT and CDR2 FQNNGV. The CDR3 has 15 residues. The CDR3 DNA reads TGTGCCAGCAGCTTAGTCCCAGGGGGATACAATGAGCAGTTCTTC. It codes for CASSLVPGGYNEQFF.

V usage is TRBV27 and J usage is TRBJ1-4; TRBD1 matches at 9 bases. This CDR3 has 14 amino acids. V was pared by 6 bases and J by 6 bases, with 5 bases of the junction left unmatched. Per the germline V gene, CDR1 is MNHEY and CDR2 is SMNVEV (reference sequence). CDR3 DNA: TGTGCCAGCAGACGGGACAGGGTTGATGAAAAACTGTTTTTT. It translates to CASRRDRVDEKLFF.

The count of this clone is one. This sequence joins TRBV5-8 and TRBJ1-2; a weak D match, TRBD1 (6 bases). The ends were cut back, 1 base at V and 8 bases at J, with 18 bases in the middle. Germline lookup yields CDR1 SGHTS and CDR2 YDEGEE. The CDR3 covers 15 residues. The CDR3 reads CASSLMVGGLGGYTF. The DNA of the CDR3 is TGTGCCAGCAGCTTGATGGTCGGGGGGCTAGGGGGCTACACCTTC.

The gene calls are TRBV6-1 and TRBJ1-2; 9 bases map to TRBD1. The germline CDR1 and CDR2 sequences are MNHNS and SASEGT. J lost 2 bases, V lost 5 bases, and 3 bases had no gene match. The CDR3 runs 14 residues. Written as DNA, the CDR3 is TGTGCCAGCAGTAGGGACAGGGTGAACTATGGCTACACCTTC. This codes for CASSRDRVNYGYTF.

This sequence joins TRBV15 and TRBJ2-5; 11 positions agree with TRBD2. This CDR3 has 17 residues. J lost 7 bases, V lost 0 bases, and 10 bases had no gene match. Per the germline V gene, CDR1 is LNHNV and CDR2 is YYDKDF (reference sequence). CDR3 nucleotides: TGTGCCACCAGCAGAGATCAAACTAGCGGGGGCTCCCCGACCCAGTACTTC. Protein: CATSRDQTSGGSPTQYF.

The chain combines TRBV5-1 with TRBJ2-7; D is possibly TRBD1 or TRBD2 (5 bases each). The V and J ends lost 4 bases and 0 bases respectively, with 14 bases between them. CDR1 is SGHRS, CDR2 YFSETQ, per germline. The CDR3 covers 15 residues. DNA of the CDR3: TGCGCCAGCAGCCTGGGACCCCAGAGCTCCTACGAGCAGTACTTC. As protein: CASSLGPQSSYEQYF.

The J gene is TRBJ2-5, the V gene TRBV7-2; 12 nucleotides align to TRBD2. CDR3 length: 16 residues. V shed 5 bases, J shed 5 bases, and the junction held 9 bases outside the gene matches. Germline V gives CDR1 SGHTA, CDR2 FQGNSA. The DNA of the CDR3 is TGTGCCAGCAGCCCCCGACTAGCGGGGGTGAGGGAGACCCAGTACTTC. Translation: CASSPRLAGVRETQYF.